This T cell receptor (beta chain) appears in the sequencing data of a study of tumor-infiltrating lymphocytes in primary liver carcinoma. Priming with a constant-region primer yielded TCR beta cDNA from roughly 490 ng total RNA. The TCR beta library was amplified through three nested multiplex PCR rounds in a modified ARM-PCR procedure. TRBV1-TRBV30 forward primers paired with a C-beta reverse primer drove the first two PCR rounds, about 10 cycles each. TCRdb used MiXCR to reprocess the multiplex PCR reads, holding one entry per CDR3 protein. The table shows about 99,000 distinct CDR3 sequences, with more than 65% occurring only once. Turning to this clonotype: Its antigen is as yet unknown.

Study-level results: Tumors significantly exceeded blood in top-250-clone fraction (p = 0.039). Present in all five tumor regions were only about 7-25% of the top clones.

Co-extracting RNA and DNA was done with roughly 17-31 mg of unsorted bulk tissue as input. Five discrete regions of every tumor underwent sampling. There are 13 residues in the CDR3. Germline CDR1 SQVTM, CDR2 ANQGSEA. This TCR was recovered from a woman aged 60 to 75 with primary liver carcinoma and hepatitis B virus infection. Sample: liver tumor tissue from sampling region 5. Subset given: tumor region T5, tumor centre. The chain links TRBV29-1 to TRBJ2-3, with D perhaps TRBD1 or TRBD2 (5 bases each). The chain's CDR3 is CGVEGRVIDTQYF. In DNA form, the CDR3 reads TGCGGTGTCGAGGGGCGGGTGATAGATACGCAGTATTTT.